Included here is one TCR beta chain sequence, with context. Its antigen remains unknown. The source of the sample is a study of OX40 agonist ivuxolimab in advanced cancers. As for the study in general: Partial responses were achieved by three patients, of whom one had hepatocellular carcinoma and two had cutaneous melanoma. Whole-study findings and limits: Clonal expansion from baseline to week 6 occurred in both CD4+ and CD8+ T cells.

Profiled with immunoSEQ multiplex PCR; TCRdb holds only in-frame clones, not every one. The table has 85,000 to 130,000 clones, about nine tenths seen once; the top ten hold about 0.31%. From germline, CDR1 is MNHEY and CDR2 SVGAGI. V shed 6 bases and J shed 3 bases, with 11 bases lying between them. The CDR3 length is 13 residues. The receptor comes from an adult with an advanced solid tumor such as melanoma, head and neck, liver or kidney cancer. The chain combines TRBV6-5 with TRBJ1-2, with a tentative D call TRBD1 (6 bases). Here the sequenced sample was CD4+ or CD8+ T cells sorted from blood, taken in a trial of the OX40 agonist ivuxolimab. The CDR3 spells CASSPDSYYGYTF. DNA for the CDR3: TGTGCCAGCAGCCCGGACAGCTACTATGGCTACACCTTC.